This is a list of T cell receptor beta chains from one sample in a study of T-cell memory formation after mild COVID-19. TCRdb re-called the 5' RACE reads through MiXCR, storing one row per CDR3 protein. The sample has around 250,000 distinct CDR3 sequences; approximately 15% are singletons. Sequencing input: PBMCs or a T cell subset sorted from them (not recorded which). These receptors came from an adult woman who had mild COVID-19 (a few samples of this study predate the infection). Cell type and time point are not known. Both conserved end residues are part of each CDR3. A D gene is named only where the DNA matches it firmly. Not every row has a clone size; where given, it reads once, few, many or a size class.

>TRBJ2-3|-|few|TRBV20-1
CSARDVGGAVPDTQYF
TGCAGTGCTAGAGATGTTGGGGGGGCGGTTCCAGATACGCAGTATTTT
>TRBJ1-1|-|-|TRBV4-3
CASSQGGQLEAFF
TGCGCCAGCAGCCAAGGAGGACAGCTTGAAGCTTTCTTT
>TRBJ2-1|TRBD2|-|TRBV10-3
CAIQEREVNEQFF
TGTGCCATCCAAGAGCGGGAGGTTAATGAGCAGTTCTTC
>TRBJ2-7|-|many|TRBV20-1
CSATGYKDEQYF
TGCAGTGCCACAGGGTATAAGGACGAGCAGTACTTC
>TRBJ2-1|TRBD1|-|TRBV7-9
CASRPGQGPSYNEQFF
TGTGCCAGCAGGCCGGGACAGGGCCCCTCCTACAATGAGCAGTTCTTC
>TRBJ2-7|TRBD2|few|TRBV20-1
CSAREAGAYEQYF
TGCAGTGCTAGAGAGGCGGGAGCATACGAGCAGTACTTC
>TRBJ2-7|-|-|TRBV6-6
CASSYLKTSDSYEQYF
TGTGCCAGCAGTTACTTGAAAACCTCAGACAGCTACGAGCAGTACTTC
>TRBJ2-7|-|few|TRBV2
CASRALEGPSYEQYF
TGTGCCAGCAGGGCCCTAGAGGGCCCCTCCTACGAGCAGTACTTC
>TRBJ1-2|-|few|TRBV12-3/TRBV12-4
CASSEGPRGYTF
TGTGCCAGCAGTGAGGGACCGCGTGGCTACACCTTC
>TRBJ2-7|-|many|TRBV7-9
CASSLGPAWAQEQYF
TGTGCCAGCAGCCTAGGACCAGCGTGGGCTCAAGAGCAGTACTTC
>TRBJ2-3|-|few|TRBV5-5
CASDQSTDTQYF
TGTGCCAGCGATCAGTCCACAGATACGCAGTATTTT
>TRBJ2-1|-|many|TRBV12-3/TRBV12-4
CASSLGVRNEQFF
TGTGCCAGCAGTTTGGGTGTTAGGAATGAGCAGTTCTTC
>TRBJ2-2|-|-|TRBV7-2
CASSLTGALGGELFF
TGTGCCAGCAGCTTGACGGGAGCCTTAGGAGGGGAGCTGTTTTTT
>TRBJ1-2|-|few|TRBV5-6
CASSDNRRNYGYTF
TGTGCCAGCAGCGACAACAGGAGAAACTATGGCTACACCTTC
>TRBJ2-3|TRBD1|few|TRBV5-6
CASSGTPGQPPTDTQYF
TGTGCCAGCAGCGGAACACCGGGACAGCCCCCCACAGATACGCAGTATTTT
>TRBJ2-7|-|-|TRBV6-5
CASSYSPGKDEQYF
TGTGCCAGCAGTTACTCGCCAGGGAAGGACGAGCAGTACTTC
>TRBJ1-6|-|-|TRBV7-6
CASSLDMLNSPLHF
TGTGCCAGCAGCTTGGACATGTTAAATTCACCCCTCCACTTT
>TRBJ2-5|-|few|TRBV18
CASSPASQETQYF
TGTGCCAGCTCACCAGCCAGTCAAGAGACCCAGTACTTC
>TRBJ2-1|-|-|TRBV5-1
CASSLRASVYNEQFF
TGCGCCAGCAGCTTGAGGGCTAGCGTATACAATGAGCAGTTCTTC
>TRBJ1-1|-|-|TRBV7-3
CASSPHSTVLNTEAFF
TGTGCCAGCAGCCCCCACTCGACAGTTCTGAACACTGAAGCTTTCTTT
>TRBJ1-4|TRBD1|many|TRBV7-7
CASSSDRASEKLFF
TGTGCCAGCAGCTCGGACAGGGCGAGTGAAAAACTGTTTTTT
>TRBJ1-1|-|-|TRBV12-3/TRBV12-4
CASSVMGREAFF
TGTGCCAGCAGTGTCATGGGGCGCGAAGCTTTCTTT
>TRBJ1-2|TRBD1|few|TRBV14
CASSRPGTGGYGYTF
TGTGCCAGCAGCCGTCCCGGGACAGGGGGTTATGGCTACACCTTC
>TRBJ2-1|-|many|TRBV7-9
CASSQDHNEQFF
TGTGCCAGCAGCCAGGATCACAATGAGCAGTTCTTC
>TRBJ1-2|-|-|TRBV19
CASRLGRANYGYTF
TGTGCCAGTAGGCTGGGCAGAGCTAACTATGGCTACACCTTC
>TRBJ2-3|-|-|TRBV7-9
CASSLGGGLRGDRDTQYF
TGTGCCAGCAGCTTAGGGGGAGGACTTCGTGGAGACCGAGATACGCAGTATTTT
>TRBJ1-1|-|-|TRBV5-1
CASSLVQATNTEAFF
TGCGCCAGCAGCTTGGTACAGGCAACAAACACTGAAGCTTTCTTT
>TRBJ2-7|-|-|TRBV29-1
CSVTGRNSYEQYF
TGCAGCGTGACGGGACGGAACTCCTACGAGCAGTACTTC
>TRBJ1-2|TRBD1|few|TRBV29-1
CSVAPGTGPYGYTF
TGCAGCGTCGCTCCCGGGACAGGACCTTATGGCTACACCTTC
>TRBJ2-7|TRBD2|-|TRBV2
CASRGRGGRSGEQYF
TGTGCCAGTCGGGGTAGAGGCGGGAGGAGCGGCGAGCAGTACTTC
>TRBJ1-6|-|once|TRBV6-6
CASALLTGISPLHF
TGTGCCAGTGCCCTCTTGACGGGAATTTCACCCCTCCACTTT
>TRBJ2-1|TRBD1|-|TRBV7-9
CASSLDRANEQFF
TGTGCCAGCAGCCTAGACAGGGCAAATGAGCAGTTCTTC
>TRBJ1-2|-|few|TRBV12-3/TRBV12-4
CASSPTGGQGYTF
TGTGCCAGCAGTCCAACAGGAGGACAGGGCTACACCTTC
>TRBJ2-1|-|few|TRBV24-1
CATSGGGYNEQFF
TGTGCCACCAGCGGGGGTGGGTACAATGAGCAGTTCTTC
>TRBJ2-6|-|-|TRBV5-5
CASSLDSFDSGANVLTF
TGTGCCAGCAGCTTGGACAGTTTCGACTCTGGGGCCAACGTCCTGACTTTC
>TRBJ2-7|TRBD1|few|TRBV20-1
CSARDGQGRYEQYF
TGCAGTGCTAGGGACGGACAGGGGAGATACGAGCAGTACTTC
>TRBJ2-7|-|-|TRBV20-1
CSATNTPTDINEQYF
TGCAGTGCTACTAACACACCGACGGATATCAACGAGCAGTACTTC
>TRBJ2-3|TRBD1|many|TRBV29-1
CSVQTGTGATDTQYF
TGCAGCGTGCAGACCGGGACAGGGGCCACAGATACGCAGTATTTT
>TRBJ2-1|TRBD2|-|TRBV7-6
CASSLGASGRGDEQFF
TGTGCCAGCAGCTTAGGCGCTAGCGGGAGGGGCGATGAGCAGTTCTTC
>TRBJ2-7|-|-|TRBV3-1
CASSQGLTSHEQYF
TGTGCCAGCAGCCAGGGTCTGACGTCGCACGAGCAGTACTTC
>TRBJ2-3|-|-|TRBV11-3
CASSPPGLRSTDTQYF
TGTGCCAGCAGCCCTCCGGGACTTAGGAGCACAGATACGCAGTATTTT
>TRBJ2-3|-|few|TRBV5-1
CASSLKVQGSDTQYF
TGCGCCAGCAGCTTGAAGGTGCAGGGATCAGATACGCAGTATTTT
>TRBJ1-1|-|-|TRBV7-2
CASRSLLNTEAFF
TGTGCCAGCAGAAGCCTTCTGAACACTGAAGCTTTCTTT
>TRBJ1-1|TRBD1|-|TRBV10-3
CALREQGANTEAFF
TGTGCCCTCAGGGAACAGGGGGCGAACACTGAAGCTTTCTTT
>TRBJ2-4|-|-|TRBV7-9
CASSLGGQKNIQYF
TGTGCCAGCAGCTTGGGGGGCCAAAAAAACATTCAGTACTTC
>TRBJ2-5|-|-|TRBV2
CASSEVRQSQETQYF
TGTGCCAGCAGTGAAGTAAGACAGTCACAAGAGACCCAGTACTTC
>TRBJ2-7|-|-|TRBV12-3/TRBV12-4
CASSLGQFLSEQYF
TGTGCCAGCAGCCTCGGTCAATTTCTGAGTGAGCAGTACTTC
>TRBJ2-1|TRBD2|-|TRBV5-1
CASSLQGTSGSSEQFF
TGCGCCAGCAGCTTGCAGGGGACTAGCGGGAGTAGTGAGCAGTTCTTC
>TRBJ2-2|-|-|TRBV12-3/TRBV12-4
CASSRGTDTGELFF
TGTGCCAGCAGCAGAGGGACCGACACCGGGGAGCTGTTTTTT
>TRBJ2-4|-|few|TRBV20-1
CSAPHTIAKNIQYF
TGCAGTGCTCCCCACACTATAGCCAAAAACATTCAGTACTTC
>TRBJ1-4|-|few|TRBV12-3/TRBV12-4
CASSLSGHYGEKLFF
TGTGCCAGCAGTTTGTCGGGCCATTACGGGGAAAAACTGTTTTTT
>TRBJ2-5|TRBD1|-|TRBV6-5
CASLPVHTGGGTQYF
TGTGCCAGCCTACCGGTTCATACAGGGGGAGGAACCCAGTACTTC
>TRBJ1-6|TRBD1|few|TRBV6-5
CASSYSNRGRNSPLHF
TGTGCCAGCAGTTACTCGAACAGGGGGAGGAATTCACCCCTCCACTTT